This TCR beta chain was captured in a study of cytomegalovirus exposure and HLA in healthy donors. Study findings and constraints: Follow-up analysis later connected one missense variant in DCLRE1C with trimming of TCR beta V- and J-genes. What a later analysis reportedly showed was that an Asian-associated ancestry cluster had fewer N-insertions than the roughly 700-donor mean.

For this clone: Its antigen is not known.

The ends were cut back, 1 base at V and 1 base at J, with 5 bases in the middle. The CDR3 is 13 residues long. Germline loops: CDR1 SGHRS, CDR2 YFSETQ. Primers for the PCR totalled 60 Vbeta and 13 Jbeta. Profiled with immunoSEQ multiplex PCR; TCRdb holds only in-frame clones, not every one. The table includes some 150,000 clones, around 80% detected once. The specimen was PBMCs. The chain is built from TRBV5-1 and TRBJ1-2, with D uncertain. This clonotype was sampled from a man aged 35 to 55 in good health and CMV-seropositive. The CDR3 sequence: CASSLYINYGYTF. In DNA, the CDR3 is TGCGCCAGCAGCTTGTACATTAACTATGGCTACACCTTC.